This T cell receptor (beta chain) was identified during a study of shared clonotypes between healthy human individuals. As defined, naive CD8 cells were CD45RO-negative and positively selected for CCR7, with terminally differentiated effector memory CD45RA+ cells excluded. Profiling relied on immunoSEQ multiplex PCR, and the TCRdb table lists in-frame clones only, not all of them. The data show about 700,000 clones, around 92% seen once. Germline CDR1 is LGHNA and CDR2 is YSLEER. CDR3 size: 15 residues. J gave up 4 bases and V 2 bases, and 5 bases lay outside the gene matches. This chain links TRBV4-3 with TRBJ2-7, with 10 bases aligning to TRBD1. This TCR derives from a young man in good health. Material: naive CD8+ T cells sorted from blood. The CDR3 reads CASSQSTGGGYEQYF. The CDR3 nucleotides read TGCGCCAGCAGCCAATCGACAGGGGGCGGATACGAGCAGTACTTC.